The rows below give T cell receptor beta chains drawn from one sample of a study of blood T cell repertoires in COVID-19. TCRdb keeps only in-frame clones here, not all; method: immunoSEQ multiplex PCR. The sample has some 77,000 clones, about 90% seen once; the top ten hold around 4.7%. Specimen: peripheral blood. The receptors shown here come from a woman aged 80 or older with active or convalescent COVID-19. The CDR3 runs from the conserved cysteine through the conserved F or W. D genes are given only for firm matches. Clone sizes are given selectively: once, few, many, or a class where the clone is expanded.

TRBJ2-7,TRBV5-1,.,.,CASSFDPAREQYF,TGCGCCAGCAGCTTCGATCCCGCCCGGGAGCAGTACTTC
TRBJ2-1,TRBV2,TRBD1,few,CASRSGGWTGYNEQFF,TGTGCCAGCAGGTCTGGGGGTTGGACAGGTTACAATGAGCAGTTCTTC
TRBJ2-1,TRBV5-6,.,.,CASSLGNNMGNEQFF,TGTGCCAGCAGCCTAGGAAATAATATGGGCAATGAGCAGTTCTTC
TRBJ1-2,TRBV30,.,.,CAWSAGNEGYTF,TGTGCCTGGAGTGCAGGGAATGAGGGCTACACCTTC
TRBJ1-5,TRBV6-5,TRBD1,.,CASSRRTGGNQPQHF,TGTGCCAGCAGTCGTCGTACAGGGGGCAATCAGCCCCAGCATTTT
TRBJ2-5,TRBV29-1,TRBD2,.,CSVGEGGRETQYF,TGCAGCGTGGGCGAGGGCGGGAGGGAGACCCAGTACTTC
TRBJ1-2,TRBV29-1,.,.,CSAFRGGYTF,TGCAGCGCCTTTAGAGGAGGCTACACCTTC
TRBJ1-6,TRBV15,.,.,CATSSLNSPLHF,TGTGCCACCAGCAGTCTCAATTCACCCCTCCACTTT
TRBJ2-4,TRBV7-2,TRBD1,.,CASSLYRGARGDIQYF,TGTGCCAGCAGCCTTTACAGGGGGGCGCGTGGAGACATTCAGTACTTC
TRBJ1-1,TRBV19,.,.,CASSITRAGNTEAFF,TGTGCCAGTAGTATCACGAGGGCAGGGAACACTGAAGCTTTCTTT
TRBJ2-7,TRBV4-2,.,.,CASSHGTVLYEQYF,TGTGCCAGCAGCCATGGAACAGTCTTATACGAGCAGTACTTC
TRBJ2-7,TRBV29-1,TRBD1,.,CSVESGTGGAGEQYF,TGCAGCGTTGAGTCCGGGACAGGGGGCGCGGGAGAGCAGTACTTC
TRBJ1-5,TRBV19,.,few,CASSMGRDQPQHF,TGTGCCAGTAGTATGGGCAGGGATCAGCCCCAGCATTTT
TRBJ2-7,TRBV9,.,.,CASSVNGLRGYEQYF,TGTGCCAGCAGCGTAAACGGCCTCCGGGGGTACGAGCAGTACTTC
TRBJ2-3,TRBV19,TRBD2,.,CASRTTLTSVDTQYF,TGTGCCAGTAGAACTACACTAACTAGCGTAGATACGCAGTATTTT
TRBJ1-2,TRBV19,TRBD1,.,CASSARQGAYGYTF,TGTGCCAGTAGTGCGCGACAGGGGGCCTATGGCTACACCTTC
TRBJ1-2,TRBV6-6,.,.,CASRDRYYGYTF,TGTGCCAGCAGAGACAGATACTATGGCTACACCTTC
TRBJ2-3,TRBV5-1,.,few,CASSYYSGSTDTQYF,TGCGCCAGCAGCTACTACAGCGGCAGCACAGATACGCAGTATTTT
TRBJ1-2,TRBV4-1,.,.,CASSQGNSGLYGYTF,TGCGCCAGCAGCCAAGGTAACAGTGGCTTATATGGCTACACCTTC
TRBJ2-5,TRBV25-1,TRBD2,.,CASSLAGRETQYF,TGTGCCAGCAGTCTAGCGGGACGGGAGACCCAGTACTTC
TRBJ2-1,TRBV7-6,TRBD2,.,CASSPTGTSGRSNEQFF,TGTGCCAGCAGCCCCACGGGGACTAGCGGGAGGTCGAATGAGCAGTTCTTC
TRBJ1-1,TRBV5-4,.,.,CASSVGGQQNTEAFF,TGTGCCAGCAGCGTGGGAGGACAGCAGAACACTGAAGCTTTCTTT
TRBJ2-1,TRBV29-1,TRBD2,.,CSVQGSSGLYNEQFF,TGCAGCGTCCAGGGGTCTAGCGGGTTATACAATGAGCAGTTCTTC
TRBJ1-5,TRBV7-9,.,.,CASSLESTGHQPQHF,TGTGCCAGCAGCTTAGAATCGACAGGTCATCAGCCCCAGCATTTT
TRBJ1-2,TRBV28,.,.,CASSLSGYGYTF,TGTGCCAGCAGTTTATCGGGGTATGGCTACACCTTC
TRBJ2-2,TRBV10-3,.,.,CAISERGREMGGELFF,TGTGCCATCAGTGAGAGAGGTCGGGAAATGGGCGGGGAGCTGTTTTTT
TRBJ2-5,TRBV5-1,.,.,CASTRGSQETQYF,TGCGCCAGCACCAGGGGCTCCCAAGAGACCCAGTACTTC
TRBJ1-6,TRBV28,TRBD1,.,CASRRTGIGNSPLHF,TGTGCCAGCAGGAGGACAGGGATCGGTAATTCACCCCTCCACTTT
TRBJ2-2,TRBV19,.,.,CASRSLLGANTGELFF,TGTGCCAGTAGATCCCTCCTCGGGGCGAACACCGGGGAGCTGTTTTTT
TRBJ2-7,TRBV7-8,TRBD2,.,CASSLALTRTSVYEQYF,TGTGCCAGCAGCTTAGCCCTAACCAGGACTAGCGTTTACGAGCAGTACTTC
TRBJ1-1,TRBV2,.,.,CASSDRVSNSEAFF,TGTGCCAGCAGTGACCGGGTTAGTAACTCTGAAGCTTTCTTT
TRBJ2-7,TRBV5-1,TRBD2,.,CASASSGSSYEQYF,TGCGCCAGCGCCTCTAGCGGGAGCTCCTACGAGCAGTACTTC
TRBJ2-7,TRBV10-3,TRBD1,.,CAIRMDRGGYEQYF,TGTGCCATCAGAATGGACAGGGGGGGCTACGAGCAGTACTTC
TRBJ2-1,TRBV7-9,.,.,CASSLGPSWGRDEQFF,TGTGCCAGCAGCTTAGGTCCCAGCTGGGGGCGCGATGAGCAGTTCTTC
TRBJ1-1,TRBV2,TRBD1,.,CAGQGMNTEAFF,TGTGCCGGACAGGGGATGAACACTGAAGCTTTCTTT
TRBJ2-3,TRBV29-1,TRBD2,.,CSVRGLAGGVPTDTQYF,TGCAGCGTAAGGGGACTAGCGGGAGGGGTCCCCACAGATACGCAGTATTTT
TRBJ1-6,TRBV6-5,.,.,CASRGAPNSPLHF,TGTGCCAGCAGGGGGGCGCCTAATTCACCCCTCCACTTT
TRBJ2-3,TRBV5-4,.,.,CASSPNPRESRTDTQYF,TGTGCCAGCAGCCCCAACCCCCGGGAGAGTCGCACAGATACGCAGTATTTT
TRBJ2-1,TRBV18,.,.,CASSPYFGEQFF,TGTGCCAGCTCACCATACTTCGGTGAGCAGTTCTTC
TRBJ1-1,TRBV6-2/TRBV6-3,.,.,CASSPGLRNTEAFF,TGTGCCAGCAGCCCCGGACTCCGGAACACTGAAGCTTTCTTT
TRBJ2-7,TRBV7-8,TRBD2,.,CASSLDAGLAGVFLRSEQYF,TGTGCCAGCAGCTTAGATGCAGGACTAGCGGGAGTCTTTTTGCGCTCCGAGCAGTACTTC
TRBJ2-1,TRBV6-5,TRBD2,.,CASYSYGRETNEQFF,TGTGCCAGCTACAGTTATGGGCGGGAGACAAATGAGCAGTTCTTC
TRBJ1-1,TRBV28,.,.,CASSLLGGTEAFF,TGTGCCAGCAGTTTACTTGGGGGGACTGAAGCTTTCTTT
TRBJ2-7,TRBV19,TRBD1,once,CASSMDRDERKYF,TGTGCCAGTAGTATGGACAGGGATGAGAGGAAGTACTTC
TRBJ1-2,TRBV9,.,.,CASSVGGGYGYTF,TGTGCCAGCAGCGTAGGGGGGGGCTATGGCTACACCTTC
TRBJ1-1,TRBV28,.,.,CASSFSGVGAFF,TGTGCCAGCAGTTTTTCGGGGGTTGGGGCTTTCTTT
TRBJ2-1,TRBV27,TRBD2,.,CASSFRTSGSLIAYNEQFF,TGTGCCAGCAGTTTTCGGACTAGCGGGAGTTTAATCGCCTACAATGAGCAGTTCTTC
TRBJ1-2,TRBV14,TRBD1,.,CASSQEKDRGGYTF,TGTGCCAGCAGCCAAGAGAAAGACAGGGGTGGCTACACCTTC